The 8 T cell receptor beta chains below were found in one sample sequenced in a study of blood T cell repertoires in COVID-19 (dated by TCRdb to 2020 to 2021). Libraries were constructed by the immunoSEQ multiplex PCR assay. TCRdb carries this immuneACCESS record with in-frame sequences only. Its versions omit some clonotypes, under half of them owing to an unresolved V gene in the studies checked, with the rest unexplained. The sample table holds a few hundred thousand clones, of which 90% were seen once. The ten largest account for 2% to 2.5% of the sample. The sequencing input was peripheral blood. These receptors all stem from a woman aged 60-70 years with COVID-19, enrolled during active disease.

The chain has TRBV5-1 and TRBJ2-3, with a possible D match to TRBD1 (6 bases). The germline CDR1 and CDR2 sequences are SGHRS and YFSETQ. Trimming removed 7 bases from V and 0 bases from J, with 12 bases in between. The CDR3 totals 14 residues. CDR3 region: CASGQLTSTDTQYF. DNA for the CDR3: TGCGCCAGCGGACAGCTCACTAGCACAGATACGCAGTATTTT. Variable domain in full (rest from reference TRBV5-1 and TRBJ2-3): KAGVTQTPRYLIKTRGQQVTLSCSPISGHRSVSWYQQTPGQGLQFLFEYFSETQRNKGNFPGRFSGRQFSNSRSEMNVSTLELGDSALYLCASGQLTSTDTQYFGPGTRLTVL.

This sequence joins TRBV7-2 and TRBJ2-3; 10 positions match TRBD2. The CDR3 runs 16 residues. Trimming at V came to 5 bases and at J to 4 bases, leaving 9 bases not matched to a gene. Germline V gene lookup returns CDR1 SGHTA and CDR2 FQGNSA. DNA for the CDR3: TGTGCCAGCAGCGGTCCCAGCGGGGGGGGTGCAGATACGCAGTATTTT. Translating it yields CASSGPSGGGADTQYF.

This chain uses TRBV5-6 with TRBJ1-1; D gene ambiguous. This CDR3 region has 16 residues. Trimming left V 4 bases short and J 1 base short, with 17 bases between. Germline loops: CDR1 SGHDT, CDR2 YYEEEE. The CDR3 DNA follows: TGTGCCAGCAGCGCACTAACGTCACATAAGAACACTGAAGCTTTCTTT. As protein: CASSALTSHKNTEAFF.

The chain carries TRBV5-1 and TRBJ2-7; 13 bases map to TRBD2. With 4 bases clipped from V and 5 bases from J, the junction kept 6 bases outside the gene matches. This CDR3 spans 15 amino acids. Per the germline V gene, CDR1 is SGHRS and CDR2 is YFSETQ. The CDR3 DNA reads TGCGCCAGCAGCCTCGGGACTAGCGGGGCCCACGAGCAGTACTTC. This codes for CASSLGTSGAHEQYF. The full variable domain, completed using reference TRBV5-1 and TRBJ2-7, is KAGVTQTPRYLIKTRGQQVTLSCSPISGHRSVSWYQQTPGQGLQFLFEYFSETQRNKGNFPGRFSGRQFSNSRSEMNVSTLELGDSALYLCASSLGTSGAHEQYFGPGTRLTVT.

The chain carries TRBV3-1 (or the pseudogene TRBV3-2) and TRBJ1-2; the D gene is possibly TRBD1 (5 bases). CDR3 length equals 13 residues. Looked up from germline, CDR1 is LGHDT and CDR2 is YNNKEL (reference sequence). The V end lost 3 bases, the J end lost 8 bases, and 13 bases lay between the germline ends. CDR3 region: CASSQGPSGGYTF. CDR3 in DNA: TGTGCCAGCAGCCAGGGGCCAAGTGGAGGCTACACCTTC.

This chain links TRBV11-2 with TRBJ1-3; no reliable D call. The CDR3 is made up of 14 amino acids. Trimming shortened V by 6 bases and J by 5 bases, and 14 bases separated the two germline ends. CDR1 SGHAT and CDR2 FQNNGV come from the germline V gene. The CDR3 is CASSYRSPRNTIYF. As DNA, the CDR3 is TGTGCCAGCAGTTACCGAAGCCCAAGAAACACCATATATTTT.

The chain joins TRBV5-6 to TRBJ2-3; possibly TRBD2 for D (6 bases). This CDR3 has 17 residues. The germline V and J ends were trimmed by 3 bases and 0 bases, with 17 bases remaining between them. In germline, CDR1 is SGHDT, CDR2 YYEEEE. The CDR3 nucleotides are TGTGCCAGCAGCTCGTACTCTAGCGTAGCTAGCACAGATACGCAGTATTTT. It specifies CASSSYSSVASTDTQYF.

This clone occurred once. This chain links TRBV18 with TRBJ2-1; D ambiguous. Germline V gene lookup returns CDR1 KGHSH and CDR2 LQKENI. V lost 2 bases and J 4 bases, leaving 12 bases between the germline ends. The CDR3 runs to 15 residues. In DNA form, the CDR3 reads TGTGCCAGCTCACCATTCACGTCAGTTTACAATGAGCAGTTCTTC. The encoded protein is CASSPFTSVYNEQFF.